This T cell receptor beta chain was captured by sequencing in a study of cytomegalovirus exposure and HLA in healthy donors. Whole-study findings and limits: Most of the CMV-associated TCR beta chains (in a later analysis) appeared to be HLA-restricted. Fewer N-insertions (relative to the roughly 630-donor mean) were reportedly seen in an Asian-associated ancestry cluster in a later analysis. The authors judged a highly shared variant cluster likely a sequencing artifact.

After removal of 6 bases from V and 0 bases from J, the junction contained 5 bases not matched to a gene. This CDR3 contains 16 residues. Germline CDR1 reads SNHLY; CDR2 reads FYNNEI. The PCR contained 60 Vbeta and 13 Jbeta primers. The repertoire was sequenced with immunoSEQ multiplex PCR; TCRdb's copy has only in-frame clones and lacks some. The sample yields roughly 190,000 clones, 87% seen once. On this clone: Its antigen is currently unknown.

Sequenced material: PBMCs. This chain links TRBV2 with TRBJ2-4; 10 bases are shared with TRBD1. The receptor was isolated from a boy under 10 years old in good health and CMV-seronegative. The CDR3 protein is CASRGQGILAKNIQYF. The DNA of the CDR3 is TGTGCCAGCAGGGGACAGGGGATTCTAGCCAAAAACATTCAGTACTTC. Drawing the rest from reference TRBV2 and TRBJ2-4, the complete variable domain is EPEVTQTPSHQVTQMGQEVILRCVPISNHLYFYWYRQILGQKVEFLVSFYNNEISEKSEIFDDQFSVERPDGSNFTLKIRSTKLEDSAMYFCASRGQGILAKNIQYFGAGTRLSVL.